This T cell receptor beta chain was sequenced for a study of monozygotic twins with inflammatory bowel disease. Total RNA, at 3,000 to 4,000 ng, went into every TCR library. UMIs that had a 6-nucleotide sample barcode were put in using template switching. No DNA is given; TCRdb re-called the 5' RACE reads and lists each CDR3 protein once. Its table lists some 200,000 distinct CDR3 sequences. Germline V gene lookup returns CDR1 DFQATT and CDR2 SNEGSKA (reference sequence). The CDR3 is 13 amino acids. This sequence originates from a human donor with ulcerative colitis or Crohn's disease, or a healthy co-twin of an affected twin (not recorded which). This chain connects TRBV20-1 to TRBJ1-2. The specimen sequenced was blood. This chain's CDR3 is CSARPSGSYGYTF.